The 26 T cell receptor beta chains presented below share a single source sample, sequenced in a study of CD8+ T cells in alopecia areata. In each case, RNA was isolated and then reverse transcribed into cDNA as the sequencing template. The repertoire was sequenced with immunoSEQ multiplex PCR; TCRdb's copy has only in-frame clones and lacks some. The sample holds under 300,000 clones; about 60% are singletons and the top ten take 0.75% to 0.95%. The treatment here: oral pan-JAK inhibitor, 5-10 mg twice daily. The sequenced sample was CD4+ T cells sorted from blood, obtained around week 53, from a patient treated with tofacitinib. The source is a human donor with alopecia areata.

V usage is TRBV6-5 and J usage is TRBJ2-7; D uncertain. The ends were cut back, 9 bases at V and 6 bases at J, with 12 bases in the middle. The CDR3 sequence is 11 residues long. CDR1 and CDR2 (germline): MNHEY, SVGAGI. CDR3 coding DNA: TGTGCCAGTTCCCACGGTCCCGAGCAGTACTTC. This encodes CASSHGPEQYF.

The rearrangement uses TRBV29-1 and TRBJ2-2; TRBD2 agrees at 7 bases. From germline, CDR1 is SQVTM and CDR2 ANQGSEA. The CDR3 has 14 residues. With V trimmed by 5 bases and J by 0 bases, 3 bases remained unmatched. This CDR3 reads CSVPAGANTGELFF. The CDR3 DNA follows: TGCAGCGTTCCTGCGGGGGCGAACACCGGGGAGCTGTTTTTT.

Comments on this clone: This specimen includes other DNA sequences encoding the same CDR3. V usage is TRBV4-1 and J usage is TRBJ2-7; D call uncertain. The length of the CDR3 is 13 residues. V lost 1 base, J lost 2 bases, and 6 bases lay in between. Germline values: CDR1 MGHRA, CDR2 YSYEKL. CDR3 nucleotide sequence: TGCGCCAGCAGCCAAGTGACGGCCTACGAGCAGTACTTC. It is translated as CASSQVTAYEQYF.

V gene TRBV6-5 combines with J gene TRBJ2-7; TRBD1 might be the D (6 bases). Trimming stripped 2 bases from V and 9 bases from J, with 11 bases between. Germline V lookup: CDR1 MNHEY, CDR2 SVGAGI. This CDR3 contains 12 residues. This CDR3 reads CASSYGTRTQYF. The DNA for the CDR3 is TGTGCCAGCAGTTACGGGACAAGAACGCAGTACTTC.

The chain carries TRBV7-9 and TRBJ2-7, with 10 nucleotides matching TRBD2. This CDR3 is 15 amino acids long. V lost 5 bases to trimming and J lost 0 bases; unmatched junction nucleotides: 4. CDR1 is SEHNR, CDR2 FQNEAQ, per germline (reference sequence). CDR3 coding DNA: TGTGCCAGCAGCCATAGCGGGGGGAGCTCCTACGAGCAGTACTTC. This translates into CASSHSGGSSYEQYF.

DNA of the CDR3: TGCAGCGTTGAAGGTTTCTCTGGAAACACCATATATTTT. This codes for CSVEGFSGNTIYF. The rearrangement uses TRBV29-1 and TRBJ1-3; D is unclear. V dropped 1 base and J dropped 0 bases, with 4 bases sitting between them. CDR3 size: 13 residues. In germline, CDR1 is SQVTM, CDR2 ANQGSEA.

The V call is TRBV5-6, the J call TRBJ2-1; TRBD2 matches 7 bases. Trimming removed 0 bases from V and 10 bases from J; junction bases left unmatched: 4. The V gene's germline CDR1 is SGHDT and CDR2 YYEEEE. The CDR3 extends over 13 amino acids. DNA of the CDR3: TGTGCCAGCAGCTTGGGGCGGGAGAGCGAGCAGTTCTTC. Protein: CASSLGRESEQFF. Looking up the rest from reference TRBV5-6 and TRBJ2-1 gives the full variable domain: DAGVTQSPTHLIKTRGQQVTLRCSPKSGHDTVSWYQQALGQGPQFIFQYYEEEERQRGNFPDRFSGHQFPNYSSELNVNALLLGDSALYLCASSLGRESEQFFGPGTRLTVL.

The DNA for the CDR3 is TGTGCCAGCAGTCCGCTAGCGGGGGGCCCAGATACGCAGTATTTT. It translates to CASSPLAGGPDTQYF. The J gene is TRBJ2-3, the V gene TRBV6-4; 11 bases agree with TRBD2. The CDR3 runs 15 residues. The V gene's germline CDR1 is MRHNA and CDR2 SNTAGT. The J segment lost 4 bases and the V segment lost 5 bases, leaving 5 bases of the junction unmatched.

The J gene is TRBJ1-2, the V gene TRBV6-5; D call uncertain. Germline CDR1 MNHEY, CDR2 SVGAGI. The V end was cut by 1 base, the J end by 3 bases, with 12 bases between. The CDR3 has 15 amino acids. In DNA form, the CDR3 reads TGTGCCAGCAGTTACTTACCGGCCGGCGACTATGGCTACACCTTC. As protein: CASSYLPAGDYGYTF.

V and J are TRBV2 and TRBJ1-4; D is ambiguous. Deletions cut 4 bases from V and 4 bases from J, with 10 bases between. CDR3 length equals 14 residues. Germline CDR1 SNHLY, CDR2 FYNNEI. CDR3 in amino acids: CASSGERINEKLFF. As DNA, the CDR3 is TGTGCCAGCAGTGGAGAAAGGATTAATGAAAAACTGTTTTTT.

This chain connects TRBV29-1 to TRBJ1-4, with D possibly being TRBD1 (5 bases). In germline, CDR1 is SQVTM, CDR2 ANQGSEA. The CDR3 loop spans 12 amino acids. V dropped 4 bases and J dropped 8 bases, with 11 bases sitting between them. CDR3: CSVGQTSEKLFF. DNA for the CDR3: TGCAGCGTTGGACAGACCAGCGAAAAACTGTTTTTT. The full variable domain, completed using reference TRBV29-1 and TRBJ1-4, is SAVISQKPSRDICQRGTSLTIQCQVDSQVTMMFWYRQQPGQSLTLIATANQGSEATYESGFVIDKFPISRPNLTFSTLTVSNMSPEDSSIYLCSVGQTSEKLFFGSGTQLSVL.

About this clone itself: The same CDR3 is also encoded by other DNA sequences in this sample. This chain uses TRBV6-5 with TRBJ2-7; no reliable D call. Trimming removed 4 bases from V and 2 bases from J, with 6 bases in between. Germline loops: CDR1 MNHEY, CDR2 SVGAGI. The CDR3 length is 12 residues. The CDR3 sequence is CASSSVTYEQYF. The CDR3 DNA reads TGTGCCAGCAGTTCGGTCACCTACGAGCAGTACTTC.

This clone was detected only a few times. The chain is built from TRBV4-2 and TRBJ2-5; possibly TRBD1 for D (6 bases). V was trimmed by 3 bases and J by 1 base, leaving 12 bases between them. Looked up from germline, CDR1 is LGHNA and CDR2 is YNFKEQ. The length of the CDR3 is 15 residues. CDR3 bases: TGTGCCAGCAGCCACCCGGGACAAGTCCAAGAGACCCAGTACTTC. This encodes CASSHPGQVQETQYF.

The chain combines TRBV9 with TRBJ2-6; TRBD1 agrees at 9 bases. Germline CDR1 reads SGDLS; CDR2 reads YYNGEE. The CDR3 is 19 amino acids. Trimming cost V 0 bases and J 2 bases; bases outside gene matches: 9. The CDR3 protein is CASSVGSKGQGAGANVLTF. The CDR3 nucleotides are TGTGCCAGCAGCGTAGGTAGTAAGGGACAGGGTGCTGGGGCCAACGTCCTGACTTTC.

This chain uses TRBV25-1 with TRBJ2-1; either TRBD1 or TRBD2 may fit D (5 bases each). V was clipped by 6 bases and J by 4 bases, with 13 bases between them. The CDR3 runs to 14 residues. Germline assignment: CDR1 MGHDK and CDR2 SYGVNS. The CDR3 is CASSRDPKYNEQFF. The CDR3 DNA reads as TGTGCCAGCAGCCGGGACCCCAAGTACAATGAGCAGTTCTTC.

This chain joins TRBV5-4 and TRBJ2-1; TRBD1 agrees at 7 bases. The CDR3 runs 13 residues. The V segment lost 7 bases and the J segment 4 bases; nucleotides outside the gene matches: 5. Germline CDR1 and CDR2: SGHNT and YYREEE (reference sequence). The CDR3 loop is CASGGQEYNEQFF. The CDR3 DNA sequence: TGTGCCAGCGGCGGACAGGAATACAATGAGCAGTTCTTC.

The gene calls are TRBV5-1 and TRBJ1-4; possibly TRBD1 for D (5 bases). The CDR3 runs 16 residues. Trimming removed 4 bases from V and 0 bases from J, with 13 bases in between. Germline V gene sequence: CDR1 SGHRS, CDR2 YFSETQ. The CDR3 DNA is TGCGCCAGCAGCCTTTGGGGAGGGGCAACTAATGAAAAACTGTTTTTT. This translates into CASSLWGGATNEKLFF.

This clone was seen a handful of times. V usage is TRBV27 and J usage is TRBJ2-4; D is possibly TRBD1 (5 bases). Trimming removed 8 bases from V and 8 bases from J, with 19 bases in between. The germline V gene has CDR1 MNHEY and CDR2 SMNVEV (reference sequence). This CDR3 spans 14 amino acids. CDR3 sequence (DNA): TGTGCCAGCCATCCCGCAGGGCGGTTGGACATTCAGTACTTC. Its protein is CASHPAGRLDIQYF.

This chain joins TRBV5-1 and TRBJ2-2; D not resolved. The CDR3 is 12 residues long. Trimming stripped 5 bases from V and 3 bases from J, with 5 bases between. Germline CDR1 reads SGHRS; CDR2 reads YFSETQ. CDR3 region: CASRADTGELFF. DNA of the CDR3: TGCGCCAGCAGGGCAGACACCGGGGAGCTGTTTTTT.

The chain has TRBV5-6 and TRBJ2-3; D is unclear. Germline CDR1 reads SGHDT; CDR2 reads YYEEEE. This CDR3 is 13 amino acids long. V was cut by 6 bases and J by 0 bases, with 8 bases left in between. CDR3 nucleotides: TGTGCCAGCACCCGCCCGAGCACAGATACGCAGTATTTT. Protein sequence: CASTRPSTDTQYF. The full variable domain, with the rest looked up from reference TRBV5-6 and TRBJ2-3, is DAGVTQSPTHLIKTRGQQVTLRCSPKSGHDTVSWYQQALGQGPQFIFQYYEEEERQRGNFPDRFSGHQFPNYSSELNVNALLLGDSALYLCASTRPSTDTQYFGPGTRLTVL.

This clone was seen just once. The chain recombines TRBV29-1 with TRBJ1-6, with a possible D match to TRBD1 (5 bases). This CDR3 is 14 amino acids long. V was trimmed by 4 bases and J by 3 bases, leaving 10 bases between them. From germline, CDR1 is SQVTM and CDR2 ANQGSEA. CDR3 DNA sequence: TGCAGCGTTGCGGACAAGGACTATAATTCACCCCTCCACTTT. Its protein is CSVADKDYNSPLHF.

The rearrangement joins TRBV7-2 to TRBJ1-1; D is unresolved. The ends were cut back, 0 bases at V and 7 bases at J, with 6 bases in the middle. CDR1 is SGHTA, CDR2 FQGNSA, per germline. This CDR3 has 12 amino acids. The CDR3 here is CASSLAGSEAFF. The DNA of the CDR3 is TGTGCCAGCAGCTTAGCTGGAAGTGAAGCTTTCTTT. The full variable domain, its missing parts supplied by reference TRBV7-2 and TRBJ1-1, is GAGVSQSPSNKVTEKGKDVELRCDPISGHTALYWYRQSLGQGLEFLIYFQGNSAPDKSGLPSDRFSAERTGGSVSTLTIQRTQQEDSAVYLCASSLAGSEAFFGQGTRLTVV.

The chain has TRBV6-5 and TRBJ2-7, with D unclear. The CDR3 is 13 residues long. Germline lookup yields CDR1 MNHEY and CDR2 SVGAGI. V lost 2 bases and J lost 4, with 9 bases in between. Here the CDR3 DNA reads TGTGCCAGCAGTTACGGCCCGTCTTACGAGCAGTACTTC. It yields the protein CASSYGPSYEQYF.

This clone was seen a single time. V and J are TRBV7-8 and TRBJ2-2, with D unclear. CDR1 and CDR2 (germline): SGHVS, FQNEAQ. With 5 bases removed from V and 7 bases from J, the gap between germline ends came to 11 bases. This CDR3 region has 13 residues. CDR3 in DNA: TGTGCCAGCAGCCCGAAAGAGGTCGGGGAGCTGTTTTTT. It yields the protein CASSPKEVGELFF.

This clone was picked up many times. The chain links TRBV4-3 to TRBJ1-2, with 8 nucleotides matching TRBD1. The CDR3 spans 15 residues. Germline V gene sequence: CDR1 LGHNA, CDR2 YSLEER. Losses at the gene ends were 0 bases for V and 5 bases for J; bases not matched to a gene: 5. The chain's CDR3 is CASSQDRGRWYGYTF. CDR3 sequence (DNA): TGCGCCAGCAGCCAAGACAGGGGGCGATGGTATGGCTACACCTTC.

CDR3 coding DNA: TGTGCCAGCAGAAGGACAGGGGGGAAAACCTACGAGCAGTACTTC. The encoded protein is CASRRTGGKTYEQYF. The J gene is TRBJ2-7, the V gene TRBV5-6, with 10 bases identical to TRBD1. The ends lost 5 bases at V and 2 bases at J; junction bases unmatched: 7. CDR3 length: 15 amino acids. The V gene's germline CDR1 is SGHDT and CDR2 YYEEEE.